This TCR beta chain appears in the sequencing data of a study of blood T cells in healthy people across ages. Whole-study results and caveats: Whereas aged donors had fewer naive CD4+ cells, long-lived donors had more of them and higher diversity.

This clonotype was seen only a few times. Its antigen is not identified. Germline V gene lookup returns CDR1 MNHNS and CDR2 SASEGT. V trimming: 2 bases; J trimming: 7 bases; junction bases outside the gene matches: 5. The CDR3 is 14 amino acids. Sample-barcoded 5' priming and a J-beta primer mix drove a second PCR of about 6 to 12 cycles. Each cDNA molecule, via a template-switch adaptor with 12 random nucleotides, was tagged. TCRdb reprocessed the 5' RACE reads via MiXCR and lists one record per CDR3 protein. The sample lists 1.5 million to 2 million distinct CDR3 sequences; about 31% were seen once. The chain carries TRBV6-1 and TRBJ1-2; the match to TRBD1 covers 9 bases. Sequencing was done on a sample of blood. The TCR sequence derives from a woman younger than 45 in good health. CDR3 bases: TGTGCCAGCAGTGAAATCGGGACAGGGAGTGGCTACACCTTC. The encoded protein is CASSEIGTGSGYTF.